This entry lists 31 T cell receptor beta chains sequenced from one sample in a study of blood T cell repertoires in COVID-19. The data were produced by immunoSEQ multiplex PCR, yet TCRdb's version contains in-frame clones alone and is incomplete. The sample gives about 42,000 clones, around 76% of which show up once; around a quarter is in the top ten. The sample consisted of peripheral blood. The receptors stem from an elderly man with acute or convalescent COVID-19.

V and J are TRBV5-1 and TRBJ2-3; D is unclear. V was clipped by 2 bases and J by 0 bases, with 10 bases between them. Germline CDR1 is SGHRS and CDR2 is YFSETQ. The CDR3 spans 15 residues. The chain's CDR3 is CASSFDTASTDTQYF. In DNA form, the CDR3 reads TGCGCCAGCAGCTTTGACACTGCTAGCACAGATACGCAGTATTTT.

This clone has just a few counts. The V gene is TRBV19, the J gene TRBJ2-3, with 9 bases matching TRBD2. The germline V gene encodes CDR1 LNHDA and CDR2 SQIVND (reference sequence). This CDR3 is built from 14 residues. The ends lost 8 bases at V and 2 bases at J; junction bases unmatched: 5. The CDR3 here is CASSERGDTDTQYF. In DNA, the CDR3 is TGTGCCAGTTCTGAGCGGGGGGACACAGATACGCAGTATTTT.

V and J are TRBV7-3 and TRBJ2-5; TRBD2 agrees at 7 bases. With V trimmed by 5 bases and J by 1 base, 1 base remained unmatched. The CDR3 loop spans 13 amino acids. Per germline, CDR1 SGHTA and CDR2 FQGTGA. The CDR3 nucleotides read TGTGCCAGCAGCGCTAGCGGCCAAGAGACCCAGTACTTC. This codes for CASSASGQETQYF.

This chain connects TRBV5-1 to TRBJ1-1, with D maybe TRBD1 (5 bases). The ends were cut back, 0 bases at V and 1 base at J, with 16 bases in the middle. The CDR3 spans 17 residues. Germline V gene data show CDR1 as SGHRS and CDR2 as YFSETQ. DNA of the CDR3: TGCGCCAGCAGCTTGGGATCAGACAGTCGCACGAACACTGAAGCTTTCTTT. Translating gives CASSLGSDSRTNTEAFF.

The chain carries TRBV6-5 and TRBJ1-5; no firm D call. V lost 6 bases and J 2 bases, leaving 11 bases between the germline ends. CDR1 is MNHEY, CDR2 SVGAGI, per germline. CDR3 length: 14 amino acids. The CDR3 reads CASSLTERNQPQHF. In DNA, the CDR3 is TGTGCCAGCAGCCTTACGGAGCGCAATCAGCCCCAGCATTTT.

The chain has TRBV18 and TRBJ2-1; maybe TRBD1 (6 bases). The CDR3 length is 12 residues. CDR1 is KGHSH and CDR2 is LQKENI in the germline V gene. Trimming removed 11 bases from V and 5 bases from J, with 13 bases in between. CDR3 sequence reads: CAGRTANNEQFF. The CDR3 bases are TGTGCCGGTAGGACAGCAAACAATGAGCAGTTCTTC.

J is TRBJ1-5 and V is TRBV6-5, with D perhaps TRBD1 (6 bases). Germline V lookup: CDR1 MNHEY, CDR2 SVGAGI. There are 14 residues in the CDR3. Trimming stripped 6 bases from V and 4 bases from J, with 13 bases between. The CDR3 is CASRVGAENQPQHF. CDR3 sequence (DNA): TGTGCCAGCAGGGTGGGGGCGGAAAATCAGCCCCAGCATTTT.

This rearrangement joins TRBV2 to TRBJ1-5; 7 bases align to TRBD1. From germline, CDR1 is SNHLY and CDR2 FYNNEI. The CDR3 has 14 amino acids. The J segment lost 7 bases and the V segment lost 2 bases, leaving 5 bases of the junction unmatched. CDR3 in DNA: TGTGCCAGCAGTGAACGGACAGGAGGCCAGCCCCAGCATTTT. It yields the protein CASSERTGGQPQHF.

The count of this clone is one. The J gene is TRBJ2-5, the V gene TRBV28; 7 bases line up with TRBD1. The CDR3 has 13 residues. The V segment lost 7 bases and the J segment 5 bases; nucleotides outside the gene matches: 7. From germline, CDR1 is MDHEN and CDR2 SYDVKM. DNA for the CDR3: TGTGCCAGCACTCAACAGGGGCTGGAGACCCAGTACTTC. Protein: CASTQQGLETQYF.

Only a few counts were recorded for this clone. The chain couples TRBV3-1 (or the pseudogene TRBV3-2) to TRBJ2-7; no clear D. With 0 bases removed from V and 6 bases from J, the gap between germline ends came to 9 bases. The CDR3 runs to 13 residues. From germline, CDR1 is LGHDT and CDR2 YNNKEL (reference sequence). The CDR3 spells CASSQDYRSEQYF. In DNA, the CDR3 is TGTGCCAGCAGCCAAGATTATAGGAGCGAGCAGTACTTC.

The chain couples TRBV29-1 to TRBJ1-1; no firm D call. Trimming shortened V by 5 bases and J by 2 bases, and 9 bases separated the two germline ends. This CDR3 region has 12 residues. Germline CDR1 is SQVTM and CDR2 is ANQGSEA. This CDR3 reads CSVTMGNTEAFF. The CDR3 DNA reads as TGCAGCGTTACAATGGGCAACACTGAAGCTTTCTTT.

The CDR3 bases are TGTGCCAGCAGCCAAGTACTAGGGAACACTGAAGCTTTCTTT. It yields the protein CASSQVLGNTEAFF. The chain couples TRBV3-1 (or the pseudogene TRBV3-2) to TRBJ1-1; D not resolved. The V gene's germline CDR1 is LGHDT and CDR2 YNNKEL (reference sequence). The CDR3 is 14 residues long. V was shortened by 1 base and J by 1 base, with 7 bases between the two germline ends.

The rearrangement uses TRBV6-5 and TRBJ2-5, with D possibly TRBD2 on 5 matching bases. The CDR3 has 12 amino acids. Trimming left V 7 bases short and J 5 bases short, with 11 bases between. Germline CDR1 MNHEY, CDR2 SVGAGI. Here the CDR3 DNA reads TGTGCCAGCATTAGCGAGTGGGAGACCCAGTACTTC. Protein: CASISEWETQYF.

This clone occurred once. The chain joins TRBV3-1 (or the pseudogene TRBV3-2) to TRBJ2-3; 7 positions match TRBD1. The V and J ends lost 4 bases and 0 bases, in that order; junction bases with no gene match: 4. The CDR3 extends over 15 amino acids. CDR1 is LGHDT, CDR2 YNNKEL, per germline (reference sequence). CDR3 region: CASSPGTASTDTQYF. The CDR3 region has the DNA TGTGCCAGCAGCCCCGGGACAGCCAGCACAGATACGCAGTATTTT.

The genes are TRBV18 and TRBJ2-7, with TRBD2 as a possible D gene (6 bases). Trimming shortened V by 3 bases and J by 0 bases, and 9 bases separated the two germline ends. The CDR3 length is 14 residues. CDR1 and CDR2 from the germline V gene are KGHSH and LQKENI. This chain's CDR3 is CASSPRGLSYEQYF. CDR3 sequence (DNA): TGTGCCAGCTCACCCCGGGGACTCTCCTACGAGCAGTACTTC.

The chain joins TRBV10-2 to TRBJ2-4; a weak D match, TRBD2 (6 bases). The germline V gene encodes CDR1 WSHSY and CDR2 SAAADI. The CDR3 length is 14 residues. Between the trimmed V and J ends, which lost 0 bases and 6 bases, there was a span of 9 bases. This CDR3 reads CASSESREVNIQYF. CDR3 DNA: TGCGCCAGCAGTGAGTCGAGGGAGGTAAACATTCAGTACTTC.

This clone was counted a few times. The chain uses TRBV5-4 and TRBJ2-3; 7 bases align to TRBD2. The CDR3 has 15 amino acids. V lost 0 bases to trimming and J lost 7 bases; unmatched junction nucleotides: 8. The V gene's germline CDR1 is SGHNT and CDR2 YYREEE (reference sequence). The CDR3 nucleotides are TGTGCCAGCAGCTTGGATCGGGGGGAGTGGAATACGCAGTATTTT. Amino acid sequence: CASSLDRGEWNTQYF.

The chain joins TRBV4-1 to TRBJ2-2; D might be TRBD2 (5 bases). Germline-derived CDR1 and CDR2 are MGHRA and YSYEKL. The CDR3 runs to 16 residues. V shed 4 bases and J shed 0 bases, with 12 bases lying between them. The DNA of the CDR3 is TGCGCCAGCAGCCCCCCCCGGGGTGCGAACACCGGGGAGCTGTTTTTT. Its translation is CASSPPRGANTGELFF.

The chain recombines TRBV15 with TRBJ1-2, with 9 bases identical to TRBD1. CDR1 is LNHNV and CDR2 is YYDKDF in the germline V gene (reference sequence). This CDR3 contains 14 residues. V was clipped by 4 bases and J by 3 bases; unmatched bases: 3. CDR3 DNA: TGTGCCACCAGCAAGGGACAGGGCGACTATGGCTACACCTTC. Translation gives CATSKGQGDYGYTF.

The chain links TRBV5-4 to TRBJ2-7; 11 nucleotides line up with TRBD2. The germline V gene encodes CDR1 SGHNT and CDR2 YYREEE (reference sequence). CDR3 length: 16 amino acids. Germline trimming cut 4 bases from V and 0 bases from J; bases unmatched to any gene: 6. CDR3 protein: CASSPTSGGASYEQYF. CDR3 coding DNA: TGTGCCAGCAGCCCTACTAGCGGGGGCGCCTCCTACGAGCAGTACTTC. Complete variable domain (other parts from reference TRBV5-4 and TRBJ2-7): ETGVTQSPTHLIKTRGQQVTLRCSSQSGHNTVSWYQQALGQGPQFIFQYYREEENGRGNFPPRFSGLQFPNYSSELNVNALELDDSALYLCASSPTSGGASYEQYFGPGTRLTVT.

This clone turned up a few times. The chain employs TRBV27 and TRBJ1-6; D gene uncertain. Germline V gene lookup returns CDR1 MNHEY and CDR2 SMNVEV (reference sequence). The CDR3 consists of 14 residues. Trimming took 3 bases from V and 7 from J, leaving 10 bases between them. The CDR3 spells CASSFTPVNSPLHF. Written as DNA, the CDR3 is TGTGCCAGCAGTTTCACCCCGGTCAATTCACCCCTCCACTTT.

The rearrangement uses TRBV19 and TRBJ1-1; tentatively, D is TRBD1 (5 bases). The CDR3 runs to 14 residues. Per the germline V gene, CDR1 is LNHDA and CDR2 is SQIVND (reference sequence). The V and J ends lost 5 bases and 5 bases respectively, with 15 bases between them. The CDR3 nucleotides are TGTGCCAGTAGTCCCGGGGGGGGTGGGACTGAAGCTTTCTTT. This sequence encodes CASSPGGGGTEAFF.

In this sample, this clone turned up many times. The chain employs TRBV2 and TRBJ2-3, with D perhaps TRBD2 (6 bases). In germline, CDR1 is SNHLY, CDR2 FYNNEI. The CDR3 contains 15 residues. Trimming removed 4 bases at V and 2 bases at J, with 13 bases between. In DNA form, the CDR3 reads TGTGCCAGCAGTGTACAGGCGGGAAACACAGATACGCAGTATTTT. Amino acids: CASSVQAGNTDTQYF.

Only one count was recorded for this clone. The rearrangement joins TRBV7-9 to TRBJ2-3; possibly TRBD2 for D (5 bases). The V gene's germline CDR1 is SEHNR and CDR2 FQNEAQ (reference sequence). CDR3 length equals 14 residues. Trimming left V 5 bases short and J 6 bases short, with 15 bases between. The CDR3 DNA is TGTGCCAGCAGCCCGCGACCGGAGCGGGATACGCAGTATTTT. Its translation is CASSPRPERDTQYF.

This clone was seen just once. In DNA, the CDR3 is TGTGCCAGCAGCGCAGGGCCGGGTTCACCCCTCCACTTT. It is translated as CASSAGPGSPLHF. V is TRBV12-3 or TRBV12-4 and J is TRBJ1-6, with D perhaps matching TRBD1 (5 bases). Deletions cut 6 bases from V and 9 bases from J, with 12 bases between. This CDR3 is 13 amino acids long.

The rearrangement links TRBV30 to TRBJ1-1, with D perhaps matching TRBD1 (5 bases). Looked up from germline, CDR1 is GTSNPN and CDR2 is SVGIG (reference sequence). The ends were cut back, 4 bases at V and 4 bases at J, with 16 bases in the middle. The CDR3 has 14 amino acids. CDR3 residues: CAWKGWGGTTEAFF. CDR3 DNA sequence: TGTGCCTGGAAGGGGTGGGGAGGAACCACTGAAGCTTTCTTT.

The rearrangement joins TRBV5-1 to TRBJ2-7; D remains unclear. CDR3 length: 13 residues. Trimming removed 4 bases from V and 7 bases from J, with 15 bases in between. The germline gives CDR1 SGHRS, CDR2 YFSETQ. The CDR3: CASSLGSPREQYF. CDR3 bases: TGCGCCAGCAGCCTAGGATCCCCTAGGGAGCAGTACTTC.

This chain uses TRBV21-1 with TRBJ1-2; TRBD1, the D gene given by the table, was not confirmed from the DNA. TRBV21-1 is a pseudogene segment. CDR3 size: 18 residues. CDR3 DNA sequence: TGTGCCAGCAGCAAAGTAAGAGGCAGGGGGCCTCCTAACTATGGCTACACCTTC. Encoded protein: CASSKVRGRGPPNYGYTF.

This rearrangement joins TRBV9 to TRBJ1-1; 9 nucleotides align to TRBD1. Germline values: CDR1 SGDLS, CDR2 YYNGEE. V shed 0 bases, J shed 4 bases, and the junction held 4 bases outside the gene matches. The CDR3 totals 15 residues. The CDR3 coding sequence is TGTGCCAGCAGCGTAGGGACAGGGGTGAGCACTGAAGCTTTCTTT. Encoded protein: CASSVGTGVSTEAFF.

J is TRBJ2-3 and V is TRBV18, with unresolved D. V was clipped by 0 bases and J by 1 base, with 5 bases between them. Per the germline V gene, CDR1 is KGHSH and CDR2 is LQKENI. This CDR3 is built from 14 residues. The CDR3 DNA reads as TGTGCCAGCTCACCACCTACAGGCACAGATACGCAGTATTTT. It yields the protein CASSPPTGTDTQYF.

CDR3 residues: CASSLISGAHEQYF. The CDR3 nucleotides read TGTGCCAGCAGTTTAATCAGCGGGGCGCACGAGCAGTACTTC. The chain employs TRBV27 and TRBJ2-7; 7 nucleotides line up with TRBD2. This CDR3 is 14 amino acids long. V was pared by 2 bases and J by 5 bases, with 6 bases of the junction left unmatched. In germline, CDR1 is MNHEY, CDR2 SMNVEV (reference sequence).